This T cell receptor beta chain was observed in a study of T-cell reconstitution after alpha-beta-depleted transplantation in children. The CDR3 spans 14 residues. V gave up 6 bases and J gave up 2 bases; unmatched junction bases: 3. The authors prepared the TCRbeta library with unique molecular identifiers. TCRdb passed the PCR reads through MiXCR, listing each CDR3 protein once. In the table there are around 410,000 distinct CDR3 sequences, approximately 11% of which are singletons. This clonotype was detected only a few times. The sequence derives from a human donor who donated a stem cell graft to a child with acute myeloid leukemia. The sequences come from PBMCs from the stem cell graft donor, collected from the stem cell graft. The chain combines TRBV12-3 or TRBV12-4 with TRBJ1-3; the match to TRBD1 covers 8 bases. The CDR3 bases are TGTGCCAGCAGAATACAGGGGGCTGGAAACACCATATATTTT. Encoded protein: CASRIQGAGNTIYF.